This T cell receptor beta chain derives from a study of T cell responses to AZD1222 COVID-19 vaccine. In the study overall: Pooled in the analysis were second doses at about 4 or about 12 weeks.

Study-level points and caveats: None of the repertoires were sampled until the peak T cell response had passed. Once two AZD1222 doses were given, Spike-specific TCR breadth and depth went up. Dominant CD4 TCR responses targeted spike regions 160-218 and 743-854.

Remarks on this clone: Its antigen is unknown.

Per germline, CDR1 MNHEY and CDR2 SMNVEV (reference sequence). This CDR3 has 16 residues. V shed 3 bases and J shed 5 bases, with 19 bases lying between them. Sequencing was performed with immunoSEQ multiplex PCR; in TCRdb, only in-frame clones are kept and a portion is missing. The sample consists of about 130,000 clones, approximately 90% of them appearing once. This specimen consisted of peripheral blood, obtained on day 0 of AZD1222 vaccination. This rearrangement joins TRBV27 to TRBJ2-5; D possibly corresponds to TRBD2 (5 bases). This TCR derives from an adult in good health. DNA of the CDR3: TGTGCCAGCAGTTTGCAAGGTCTGGGGAGAAGGGAGACCCAGTACTTC. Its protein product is CASSLQGLGRRETQYF.